This entry describes one T cell receptor beta chain. This specimen comes from a study of Ad26.COV2.S vaccination and SARS-CoV-2 variants. Sequenced by immunoSEQ multiplex PCR; TCRdb stores in-frame clones only, minus some. The repertoire includes 500,000 or so clones, approximately 88% of them detected once, and roughly 13% sits in the top ten. The CDR3 covers 14 residues. Between the trimmed V and J ends, which lost 4 bases and 7 bases, there was a span of 12 bases. The germline gives CDR1 SGDLS, CDR2 YYNGEE. Treatment reported: 15 to 20 received Ad26.COV2.S at low or high dose, single or two shots; 5 received placebo; per-sample allocation not given. Day 63 after the first vaccine or placebo injection was the time point for sampling. Within Boston, the person who donated was an adult of 18-55 years.

The rearrangement joins TRBV9 to TRBJ1-6, with D hard to call. Sequenced material: peripheral blood, taken in a trial of Ad26.COV2.S vaccine versus placebo. The TCR comes from a person aged 18-60 years who received the Ad26.COV2.S COVID-19 vaccine or a placebo. The CDR3 DNA reads as TGTGCCAGCAGCCCCGGGCCCGCGAATTCACCCCTCCACTTT. Translating gives CASSPGPANSPLHF.